The 31 T cell receptor beta chains given below trace back to one sample, sequenced in a study of control samples from healthy donors and cancer patients. The table came from immunoSEQ multiplex PCR; TCRdb's copy has only in-frame clones and leaves some out. The sample comprises fewer than 85,000 clones, approximately 94% of which are singletons, and roughly 3% rests with the top ten. Sequencing was performed on blood. All receptors derive from a woman aged 25-40 years in good health.

The V gene is TRBV23-1, the J gene TRBJ1-5; D is perhaps TRBD1 (6 bases). TRBV23-1 is assigned to the ORF class and has an uncertain function. The CDR3 loop spans 12 amino acids. In DNA form, the CDR3 reads TGCGCTACCAAGGGGGGTGAACAGCCCCAGCATTTT. It is translated as CATKGGEQPQHF.

In its sample, this clone was seen once. This chain joins TRBV12-3 or TRBV12-4 and TRBJ2-1; possible D gene TRBD2, 5 bases. The CDR3 contains 13 residues. The V end was cut by 3 bases, the J end by 7 bases, with 10 bases between. CDR3 DNA sequence: TGTGCCAGCAGTTTTTCACGGGATAATGAGCAGTTCTTC. Translation gives CASSFSRDNEQFF.

The chain couples TRBV3-1 (or the pseudogene TRBV3-2) to TRBJ1-6, with D perhaps matching TRBD1 (6 bases). CDR1 is LGHDT and CDR2 is YNNKEL in the germline V gene (reference sequence). The V and J ends lost 3 bases and 2 bases respectively, with 11 bases between them. CDR3 length: 16 amino acids. In nucleotides, the CDR3 is TGTGCCAGCAGCCAGAGTGGGGGCGCCTATAATTCACCCCTCCACTTT. Its protein product is CASSQSGGAYNSPLHF.

This clone was seen a single time. The chain employs TRBV11-2 and TRBJ2-5; a possible D gene is TRBD1 (5 bases). V shed 4 bases and J shed 5 bases, with 14 bases lying between them. The CDR3 runs 14 residues. The germline CDR1 and CDR2 sequences are SGHAT and FQNNGV. The CDR3 loop is CASSSLDISETQYF. The DNA of the CDR3 is TGTGCCAGCAGCTCCCTGGACATATCGGAGACCCAGTACTTC.

Comments on this clone: The final CDR3 position lacks the conserved phenylalanine or tryptophan, pointing to a likely read error. The chain couples TRBV6-2 or TRBV6-3 to TRBJ1-3; TRBD1 is a possible D gene (5 bases). In germline, CDR1 is MNHEY, CDR2 SVGEGT. The length of the CDR3 is 15 residues. The V end lost 5 bases, the J end lost 0 bases, and 11 bases lay between the germline ends. The CDR3, as DNA: TGTGCCAGCAGTGGGGGAGGGTACTCTGGAAACACCATATATTCT. Translating it yields CASSGGGYSGNTIYS.

The genes are TRBV10-2 and TRBJ2-3; TRBD1 is a possible D gene (6 bases). The CDR3 covers 18 residues. The V end was cut by 0 bases, the J end by 1 base, with 17 bases between. Looked up from germline, CDR1 is WSHSY and CDR2 is SAAADI. Here the CDR3 reads CASSESTWGRAGTDTQYF. The CDR3 DNA sequence: TGCGCCAGCAGTGAGTCGACATGGGGGCGGGCGGGCACAGATACGCAGTATTTT.

The chain is built from TRBV11-2 and TRBJ1-4; D possibly corresponds to TRBD1 (6 bases). Trimming took 5 bases from V and 5 from J, leaving 9 bases between them. Germline loops: CDR1 SGHAT, CDR2 FQNNGV. The CDR3 is 13 residues long. CDR3 nucleotide sequence: TGTGCCAGCAGCCCGGACAGAAATGAAAAACTGTTTTTT. Its translation: CASSPDRNEKLFF.

The chain combines TRBV7-9 with TRBJ1-2, with D uncertain. The CDR3 sequence is 14 residues long. Germline V CDR1 and CDR2: SEHNR, FQNEAQ (reference sequence). Trimming took 2 bases from V and 6 from J, leaving 13 bases between them. The CDR3 bases are TGTGCCAGCAGCTTATCCCGTCAGAACGATGGCTACACCTTC. The encoded protein is CASSLSRQNDGYTF.

The J gene is TRBJ2-5, the V gene TRBV6-2 or TRBV6-3; 15 bases match TRBD2. Germline V gene sequence: CDR1 MNHEY, CDR2 SVGEGT. The ends lost 6 bases at V and 0 bases at J; junction bases unmatched: 8. This CDR3 contains 18 residues. The CDR3 region is CASSQPGLAGGYQETQYF. In nucleotides, the CDR3 is TGTGCCAGCAGCCAACCGGGACTAGCGGGGGGATACCAAGAGACCCAGTACTTC.

This rearrangement joins TRBV4-1 to TRBJ1-1, with D unclear. The CDR3 is made up of 16 amino acids. Germline V CDR1 and CDR2: MGHRA, YSYEKL. V shed 0 bases and J shed 5 bases, with 16 bases lying between them. The CDR3 bases are TGCGCCAGCAGCCAAGATCTAGGATTGGTTCGAACTGAAGCTTTCTTT. As protein: CASSQDLGLVRTEAFF.

The chain uses TRBV4-1 and TRBJ1-3; D gene ambiguous. This CDR3 is built from 12 residues. The germline V gene encodes CDR1 MGHRA and CDR2 YSYEKL. V was shortened by 4 bases and J by 6 bases, with 7 bases between the two germline ends. The CDR3 sequence: CASSPNLNTIYF. The CDR3 coding sequence is TGCGCCAGCAGCCCAAACTTAAACACCATATATTTT.

This clone was seen once. The gene calls are TRBV27 and TRBJ2-3, with D perhaps assigned TRBD1 or TRBD2 (6 bases each). The CDR3 loop spans 15 amino acids. Germline CDR1 MNHEY, CDR2 SMNVEV (reference sequence). Trimming removed 11 bases at V and 2 bases at J, with 20 bases between. CDR3 bases: TGTGCCGACGTAGCACCGGGGGCAATCACAGATACGCAGTATTTT. Translation gives CADVAPGAITDTQYF.

The rearrangement uses TRBV6-5 and TRBJ1-3; D gene ambiguous. Germline loops: CDR1 MNHEY, CDR2 SVGAGI. V lost 6 bases and J lost 3, with 12 bases in between. CDR3 size: 14 residues. CDR3 region: CASSPGFFGNTIYF. In DNA, the CDR3 is TGTGCCAGCAGCCCCGGGTTTTTTGGAAACACCATATATTTT.

This chain links TRBV5-1 with TRBJ2-1; 7 positions agree with TRBD1. Germline V gene sequence: CDR1 SGHRS, CDR2 YFSETQ. The CDR3 runs 18 residues. V shed 0 bases, J shed 5 bases, and the junction held 14 bases outside the gene matches. CDR3: CASSLGVGRTGADNEQFF. The CDR3 DNA sequence: TGCGCCAGCAGCTTGGGGGTAGGGAGAACAGGGGCGGACAATGAGCAGTTCTTC.

This rearrangement joins TRBV19 to TRBJ1-2, with D possibly being TRBD1 (6 bases). The CDR3 extends over 14 amino acids. V lost 1 base and J 4 bases, leaving 10 bases between the germline ends. In germline, CDR1 is LNHDA, CDR2 SQIVND (reference sequence). CDR3 DNA sequence: TGTGCCAGTAGTATAGTAACAGGGAGCTATGGCTACACCTTC. The encoded protein is CASSIVTGSYGYTF.

The CDR3 protein is CASNVSQIDSPLHF. In DNA, the CDR3 is TGTGCCAGTAATGTCTCCCAGATAGATTCACCCCTCCACTTT. This chain uses TRBV19 with TRBJ1-6; D is uncertain. The length of the CDR3 is 14 residues. Germline lookup yields CDR1 LNHDA and CDR2 SQIVND (reference sequence). The V end lost 7 bases, the J end lost 8 bases, and 15 bases lay between the germline ends.

The table lists this clone with a few counts. The chain uses TRBV9 and TRBJ2-2, with D unclear. The V gene's germline CDR1 is SGDLS and CDR2 YYNGEE. Trimming left V 6 bases short and J 0 bases short, with 9 bases between. The CDR3 runs to 14 residues. In nucleotides, the CDR3 is TGTGCCAGCAAAAAAGATGCGAACACCGGGGAGCTGTTTTTT. Translated: CASKKDANTGELFF. The entire variable domain, with the rest obtained from reference TRBV9 and TRBJ2-2, is as follows: DSGVTQTPKHLITATGQRVTLRCSPRSGDLSVYWYQQSLDQGLQFLIQYYNGEERAKGNILERFSAQQFPDLHSELNLSSLELGDSALYFCASKKDANTGELFFGEGSRLTVL.

The chain has TRBV10-3 and TRBJ1-1, with D unclear. From germline, CDR1 is ENHRY and CDR2 SYGVKD. This CDR3 has 16 residues. The V end was cut by 0 bases, the J end by 1 base, with 12 bases between. CDR3 loop: CAISESPRGGNTEAFF. The CDR3, as DNA: TGTGCCATCAGTGAGTCCCCTCGGGGAGGGAACACTGAAGCTTTCTTT.

The rearrangement uses TRBV6-1 and TRBJ2-5; 8 nucleotides match TRBD2. CDR1 and CDR2 from the germline V gene are MNHNS and SASEGT. The CDR3 is 16 residues long. The trim removed 3 bases at V and 1 base at J, leaving 7 bases unmatched. In DNA form, the CDR3 reads TGTGCCAGCAGTGATGGTCGGGGGGGTATCCAAGAGACCCAGTACTTC. Translated: CASSDGRGGIQETQYF.

CDR3 DNA: TGTGCCACCAGTGAGCGAACTAATGAAAAACTGTTTTTT. Amino acids: CATSERTNEKLFF. The gene calls are TRBV24-1 and TRBJ1-4; D gene unclear. V gave up 4 bases and J gave up 1 base, with 3 bases separating them. Per germline, CDR1 KGHDR and CDR2 SFDVKD. This CDR3 spans 13 amino acids.

This chain links TRBV6-1 with TRBJ1-2, with D unresolved. Looked up from germline, CDR1 is MNHNS and CDR2 is SASEGT. The CDR3 is made up of 13 amino acids. V lost 2 bases to trimming and J lost 6 bases, with 10 bases between them. CDR3 in DNA: TGTGCCAGCAGTGAAAAGACCGTCCATGGCTACACCTTC. It is translated as CASSEKTVHGYTF.

The chain has TRBV5-6 and TRBJ1-1; D unclear. The CDR3 runs to 13 residues. Germline lookup yields CDR1 SGHDT and CDR2 YYEEEE. Deletions cut 0 bases from V and 3 bases from J, with 6 bases between. In DNA, the CDR3 is TGTGCCAGCAGCTTGGCCCTAGACACTGAAGCTTTCTTT. Translated: CASSLALDTEAFF.

This clone was found a few times. The rearrangement uses TRBV18 and TRBJ1-6, with a possible D match to TRBD1 (6 bases). The ends were cut back, 3 bases at V and 0 bases at J, with 12 bases in the middle. The CDR3 extends over 17 amino acids. Germline CDR1 is KGHSH and CDR2 is LQKENI. The CDR3 loop is CASSPLQGGSYNSPLHF. The CDR3 nucleotides are TGTGCCAGCTCACCGCTACAGGGAGGCTCCTATAATTCACCCCTCCACTTT.

This clone was found once. The chain recombines TRBV7-9 with TRBJ1-2; D gene unclear. V was trimmed by 5 bases and J by 2 bases, leaving 15 bases between them. This CDR3 contains 15 residues. The germline gives CDR1 SEHNR, CDR2 FQNEAQ (reference sequence). The DNA for the CDR3 is TGTGCCAGCAGCCCTAGCGCTGCGGAGAACTATGGCTACACCTTC. Translation: CASSPSAAENYGYTF.

Only one count was recorded for this clone. This chain links TRBV4-2 with TRBJ1-1, with 8 nucleotides matching TRBD1. CDR3 length equals 14 residues. Trimming cost V 0 bases and J 4 bases; bases outside gene matches: 1. Germline loops: CDR1 LGHNA, CDR2 YNFKEQ. The DNA of the CDR3 is TGTGCCAGCAGCCAAGAACAGGGGGGCACTGAAGCTTTCTTT. Its translation: CASSQEQGGTEAFF.

This chain links TRBV6-4 with TRBJ2-3, with TRBD2 matching 8 bases. V trimming: 8 bases; J trimming: 6 bases; junction bases outside the gene matches: 13. This CDR3 is 15 amino acids long. From germline, CDR1 is MRHNA and CDR2 SNTAGT. Here the CDR3 reads CASSLRAGVLDTQYF. CDR3 DNA sequence: TGTGCCAGCTCCCTCCGAGCGGGGGTTCTGGATACGCAGTATTTT.

This rearrangement joins TRBV6-5 to TRBJ2-7, with D uncertain. The CDR3 is 14 residues long. Trimming shortened V by 4 bases and J by 4 bases, and 14 bases separated the two germline ends. Germline assignment: CDR1 MNHEY and CDR2 SVGAGI. CDR3 bases: TGTGCCAGCAGTTCGCGCTCAGGATATTACGAGCAGTACGTC. Translation gives CASSSRSGYYEQYV.

The chain is built from TRBV6-1 and TRBJ1-5; unclear D gene. V was shortened by 0 bases and J by 3 bases, with 9 bases between the two germline ends. The CDR3 contains 15 residues. Germline lookup yields CDR1 MNHNS and CDR2 SASEGT. CDR3 residues: CASSEARSPNQPQHF. The CDR3 region has the DNA TGTGCCAGCAGTGAAGCGCGGAGTCCCAATCAGCCCCAGCATTTT.

The chain couples TRBV19 to TRBJ1-4; unclear D gene. Trimming removed 9 bases at V and 8 bases at J, with 13 bases between. CDR1 and CDR2 (germline): LNHDA, SQIVND (reference sequence). CDR3 size: 12 residues. This CDR3 is CASRHGGEKLFF. The CDR3, as DNA: TGTGCCAGCCGACATGGAGGCGAAAAACTGTTTTTT.

The chain recombines TRBV2 with TRBJ2-1, with 11 bases aligning to TRBD2. Losses at the gene ends were 0 bases for V and 9 bases for J; bases not matched to a gene: 4. The CDR3 is 15 residues long. The V gene's germline CDR1 is SNHLY and CDR2 FYNNEI. The CDR3 region has the DNA TGTGCCAGCAGTGAAGCTAGCGGGGGGGCAGGTGAGCAGTTCTTC. It yields the protein CASSEASGGAGEQFF.

V and J are TRBV7-8 and TRBJ1-5; TRBD1 matches 9 bases. J was trimmed by 7 bases and V by 5 bases; bases with no gene match: 6. Germline V CDR1 and CDR2: SGHVS, FQNEAQ. This CDR3 is 14 amino acids long. For the CDR3, the DNA is TGTGCCAGCAGCAGGACAGGGGTCGGGCAGCCCCAGCATTTT. Translating it yields CASSRTGVGQPQHF.